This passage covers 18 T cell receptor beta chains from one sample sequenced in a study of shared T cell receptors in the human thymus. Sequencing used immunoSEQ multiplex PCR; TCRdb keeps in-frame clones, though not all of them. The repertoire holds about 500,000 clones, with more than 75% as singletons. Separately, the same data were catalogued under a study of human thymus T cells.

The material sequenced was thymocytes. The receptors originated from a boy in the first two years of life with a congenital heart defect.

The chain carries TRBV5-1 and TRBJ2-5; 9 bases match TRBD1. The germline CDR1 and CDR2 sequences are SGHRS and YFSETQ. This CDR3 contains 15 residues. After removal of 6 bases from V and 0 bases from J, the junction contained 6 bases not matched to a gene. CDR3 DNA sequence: TGCGCCAGCAACTGCGGGACAGGGCACCAAGAGACCCAGTACTTC. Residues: CASNCGTGHQETQYF.

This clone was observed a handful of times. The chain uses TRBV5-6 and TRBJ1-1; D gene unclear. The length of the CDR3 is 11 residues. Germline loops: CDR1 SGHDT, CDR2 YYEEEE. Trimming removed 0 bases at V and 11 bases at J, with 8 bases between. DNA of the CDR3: TGTGCCAGCAGCTTGGACGGTGAGGCTTTCTTT. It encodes CASSLDGEAFF.

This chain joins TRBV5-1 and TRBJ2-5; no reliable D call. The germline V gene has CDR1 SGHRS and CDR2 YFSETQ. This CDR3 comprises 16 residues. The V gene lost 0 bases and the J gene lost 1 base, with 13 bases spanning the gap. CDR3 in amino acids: CASSLGQDILQETQYF. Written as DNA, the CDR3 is TGCGCCAGCAGCTTGGGGCAGGATATCCTCCAAGAGACCCAGTACTTC.

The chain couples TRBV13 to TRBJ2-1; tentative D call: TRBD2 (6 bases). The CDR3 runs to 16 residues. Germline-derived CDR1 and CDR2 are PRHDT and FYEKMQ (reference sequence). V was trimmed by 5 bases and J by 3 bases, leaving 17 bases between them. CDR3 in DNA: TGTGCCAGCAGCACCACGAGGGGACTCCACTACAATGAGCAGTTCTTC. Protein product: CASSTTRGLHYNEQFF. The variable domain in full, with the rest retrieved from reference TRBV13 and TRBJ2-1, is AAGVIQSPRHLIKEKRETATLKCYPIPRHDTVYWYQQGPGQDPQFLISFYEKMQSDKGSIPDRFSAQQFSDYHSELNMSSLELGDSALYFCASSTTRGLHYNEQFFGPGTRLTVL.

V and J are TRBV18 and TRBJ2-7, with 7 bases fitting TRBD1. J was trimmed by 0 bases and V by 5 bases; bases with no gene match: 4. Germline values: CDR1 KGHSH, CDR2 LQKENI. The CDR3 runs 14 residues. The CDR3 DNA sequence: TGTGCCAGCTCAGTGGGACAGCCCTCCTACGAGCAGTACTTC. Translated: CASSVGQPSYEQYF.

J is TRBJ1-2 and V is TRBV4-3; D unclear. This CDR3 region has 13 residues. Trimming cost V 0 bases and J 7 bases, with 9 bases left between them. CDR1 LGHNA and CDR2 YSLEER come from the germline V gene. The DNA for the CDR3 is TGCGCCAGCAGCCAAGATCAACAGACTGGCTACACCTTC. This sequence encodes CASSQDQQTGYTF.

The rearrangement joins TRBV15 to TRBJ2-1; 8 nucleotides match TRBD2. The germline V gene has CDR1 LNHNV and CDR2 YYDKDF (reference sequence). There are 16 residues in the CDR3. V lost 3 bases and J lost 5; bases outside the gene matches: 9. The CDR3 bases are TGTGCCACCAGCAGGGCGAGGAGCGGGAGTGACAATGAGCAGTTCTTC. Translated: CATSRARSGSDNEQFF. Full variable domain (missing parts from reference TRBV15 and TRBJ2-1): DAMVIQNPRYQVTQFGKPVTLSCSQTLNHNVMYWYQQKSSQAPKLLFHYYDKDFNNEADTPDNFQSRRPNTSFCFLDIRSPGLGDTAMYLCATSRARSGSDNEQFFGPGTRLTVL.

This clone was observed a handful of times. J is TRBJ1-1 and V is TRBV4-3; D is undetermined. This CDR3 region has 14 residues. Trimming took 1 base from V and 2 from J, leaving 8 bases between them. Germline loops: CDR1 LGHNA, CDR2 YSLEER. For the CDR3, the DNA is TGCGCCAGCAGCCAAGTAACAGAAAACACTGAAGCTTTCTTT. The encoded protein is CASSQVTENTEAFF.

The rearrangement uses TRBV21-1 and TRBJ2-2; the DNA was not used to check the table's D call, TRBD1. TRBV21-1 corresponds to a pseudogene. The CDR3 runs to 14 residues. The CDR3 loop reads CASRVRVNTGELFF. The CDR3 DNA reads TGTGCCAGCAGGGTCAGGGTCAACACCGGGGAGCTGTTTTTT.

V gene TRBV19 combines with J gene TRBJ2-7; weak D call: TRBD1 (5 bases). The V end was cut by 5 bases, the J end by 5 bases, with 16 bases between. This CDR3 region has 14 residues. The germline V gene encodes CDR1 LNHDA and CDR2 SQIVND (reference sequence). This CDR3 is CASSPRTEGDEQYF. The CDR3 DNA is TGTGCCAGTAGTCCACGGACGGAAGGGGACGAGCAGTACTTC. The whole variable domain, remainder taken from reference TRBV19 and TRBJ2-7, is DGGITQSPKYLFRKEGQNVTLSCEQNLNHDAMYWYRQDPGQGLRLIYYSQIVNDFQKGDIAEGYSVSREKKESFPLTVTSAQKNPTAFYLCASSPRTEGDEQYFGPGTRLTVT.

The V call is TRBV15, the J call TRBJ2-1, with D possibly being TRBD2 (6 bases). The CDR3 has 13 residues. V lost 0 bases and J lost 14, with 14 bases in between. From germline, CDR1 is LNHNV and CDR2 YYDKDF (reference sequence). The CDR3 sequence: CATSRERGRRKFF. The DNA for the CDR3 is TGTGCCACCAGCAGAGAGCGGGGTCGTCGTAAGTTCTTC. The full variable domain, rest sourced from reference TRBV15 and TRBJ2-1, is DAMVIQNPRYQVTQFGKPVTLSCSQTLNHNVMYWYQQKSSQAPKLLFHYYDKDFNNEADTPDNFQSRRPNTSFCFLDIRSPGLGDTAMYLCATSRERGRRKFFGPGTRLTVL.

The CDR3 is CATRQPNLAKNIQYF. The DNA for the CDR3 is TGCGCCACCAGACAGCCGAACTTAGCCAAAAACATTCAGTACTTC. The J gene is TRBJ2-4, the V gene TRBV10-1; TRBD1 might be the D (5 bases). Between the trimmed V and J ends, which lost 10 bases and 0 bases, there was a span of 16 bases. There are 15 residues in the CDR3. Per germline, CDR1 WNHNN and CDR2 SYGVQD (reference sequence).

CDR3 loop: CASRPSSGRAGFGNEQFF. CDR3 nucleotides: TGTGCCAGCAGGCCATCTAGCGGGAGGGCCGGGTTTGGCAATGAGCAGTTCTTC. This chain joins TRBV28 and TRBJ2-1, with 12 bases identical to TRBD2. CDR3 length equals 18 residues. V dropped 6 bases and J dropped 6; count of bases not matched to a gene: 15. Per germline, CDR1 MDHEN and CDR2 SYDVKM.

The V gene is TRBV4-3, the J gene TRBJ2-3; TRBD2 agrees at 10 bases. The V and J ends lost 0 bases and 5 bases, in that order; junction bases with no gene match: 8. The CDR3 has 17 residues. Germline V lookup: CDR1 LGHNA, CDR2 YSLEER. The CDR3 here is CASSQDGASGRRDTQYF. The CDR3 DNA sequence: TGCGCCAGCAGCCAAGATGGAGCTAGCGGGAGAAGAGATACGCAGTATTTT.

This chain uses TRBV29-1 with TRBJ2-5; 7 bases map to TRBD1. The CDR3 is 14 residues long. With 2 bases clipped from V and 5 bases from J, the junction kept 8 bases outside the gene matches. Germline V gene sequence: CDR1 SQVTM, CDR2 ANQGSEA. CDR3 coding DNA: TGCAGCGTTGAACCGACAGGGTACCGGGAGACCCAGTACTTC. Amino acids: CSVEPTGYRETQYF.

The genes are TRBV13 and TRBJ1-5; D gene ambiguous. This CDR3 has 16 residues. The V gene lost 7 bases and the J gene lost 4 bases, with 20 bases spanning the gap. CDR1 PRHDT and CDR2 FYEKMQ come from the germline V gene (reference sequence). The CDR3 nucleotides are TGTGCCAGCATGGGAGAATCCGACCATTCAAATCAGCCCCAGCATTTT. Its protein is CASMGESDHSNQPQHF.

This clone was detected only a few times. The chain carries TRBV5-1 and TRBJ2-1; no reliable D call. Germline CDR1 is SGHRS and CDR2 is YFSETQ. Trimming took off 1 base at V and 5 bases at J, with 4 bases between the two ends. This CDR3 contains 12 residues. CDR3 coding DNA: TGCGCCAGCAGCTTGCCGGACAATGAGCAGTTCTTC. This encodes CASSLPDNEQFF.

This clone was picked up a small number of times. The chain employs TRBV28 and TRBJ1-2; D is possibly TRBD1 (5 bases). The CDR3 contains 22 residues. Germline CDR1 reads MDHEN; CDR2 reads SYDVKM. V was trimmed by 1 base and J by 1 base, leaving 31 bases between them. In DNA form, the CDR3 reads TGTGCCAGCAGTTTATTTAGGGCAGCGCTGGAAGGTAGCCAGGGTAATAACTATGGCTACACCTTC. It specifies CASSLFRAALEGSQGNNYGYTF.